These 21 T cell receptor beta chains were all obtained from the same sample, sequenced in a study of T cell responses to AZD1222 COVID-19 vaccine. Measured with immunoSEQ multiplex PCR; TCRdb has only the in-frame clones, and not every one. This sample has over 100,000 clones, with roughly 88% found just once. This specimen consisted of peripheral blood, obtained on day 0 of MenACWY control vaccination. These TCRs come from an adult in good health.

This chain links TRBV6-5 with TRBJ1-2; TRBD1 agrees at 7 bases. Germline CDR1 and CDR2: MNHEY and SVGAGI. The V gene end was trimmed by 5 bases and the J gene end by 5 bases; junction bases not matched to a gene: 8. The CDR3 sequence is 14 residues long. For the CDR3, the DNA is TGTGCCAGCAGTCCCGACAGGGATGGGTATGGCTACACCTTC. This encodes CASSPDRDGYGYTF.

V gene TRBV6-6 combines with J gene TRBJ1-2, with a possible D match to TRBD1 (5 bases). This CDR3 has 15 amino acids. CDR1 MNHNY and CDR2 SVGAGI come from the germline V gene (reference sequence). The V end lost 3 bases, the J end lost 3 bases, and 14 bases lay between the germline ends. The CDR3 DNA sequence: TGTGCCAGCAGTTATGGGGCCCGGGTTGACTATGGCTACACCTTC. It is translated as CASSYGARVDYGYTF.

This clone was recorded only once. The chain's CDR3 is CASSARTGFSGYTF. CDR3 DNA sequence: TGTGCCAGCAGTGCCCGGACAGGGTTCTCCGGCTACACCTTC. The V and J genes are TRBV2 and TRBJ1-2, with 8 nucleotides matching TRBD1. Losses at the gene ends were 4 bases for V and 8 bases for J; bases not matched to a gene: 9. Germline V gene sequence: CDR1 SNHLY, CDR2 FYNNEI. The CDR3 is 14 residues long.

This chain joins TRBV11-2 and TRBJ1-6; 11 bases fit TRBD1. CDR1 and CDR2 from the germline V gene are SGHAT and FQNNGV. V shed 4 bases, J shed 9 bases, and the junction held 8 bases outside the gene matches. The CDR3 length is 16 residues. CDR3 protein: CASSSIGQGARSPLHF. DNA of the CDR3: TGTGCCAGCAGCTCTATCGGACAGGGGGCGCGTTCACCCCTCCACTTT.

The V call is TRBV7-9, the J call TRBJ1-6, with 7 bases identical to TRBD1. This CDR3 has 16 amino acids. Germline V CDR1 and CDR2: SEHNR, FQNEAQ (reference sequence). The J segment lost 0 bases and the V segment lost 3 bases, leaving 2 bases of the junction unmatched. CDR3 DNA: TGTGCCAGCAGCTTGGACAGGAGCTCCTATAATTCACCCCTCCACTTT. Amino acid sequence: CASSLDRSSYNSPLHF. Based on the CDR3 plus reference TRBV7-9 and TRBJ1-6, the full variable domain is DTGVSQNPRHKITKRGQNVTFRCDPISEHNRLYWYRQTLGQGPEFLTYFQNEAQLEKSRLLSDRFSAERPKGSFSTLEIQRTEQGDSAMYLCASSLDRSSYNSPLHFGNGTRLTVT.

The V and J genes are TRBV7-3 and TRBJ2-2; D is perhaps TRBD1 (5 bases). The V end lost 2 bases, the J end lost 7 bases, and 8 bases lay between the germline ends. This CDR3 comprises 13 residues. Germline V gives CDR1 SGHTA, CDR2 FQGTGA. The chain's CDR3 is CASSLGAIGELFF. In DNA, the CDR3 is TGTGCCAGCAGCTTAGGGGCGATCGGGGAGCTGTTTTTT.

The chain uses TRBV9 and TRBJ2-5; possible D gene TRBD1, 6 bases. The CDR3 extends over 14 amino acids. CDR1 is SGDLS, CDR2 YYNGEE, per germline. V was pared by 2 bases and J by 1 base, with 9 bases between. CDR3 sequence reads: CASSVQGSQETQYF. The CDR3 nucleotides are TGTGCCAGCAGCGTCCAGGGGTCCCAAGAGACCCAGTACTTC.

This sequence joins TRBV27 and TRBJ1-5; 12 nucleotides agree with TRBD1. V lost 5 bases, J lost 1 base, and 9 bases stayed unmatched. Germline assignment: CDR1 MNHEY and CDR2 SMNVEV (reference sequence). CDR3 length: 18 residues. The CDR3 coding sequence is TGTGCCAGCAGTCGAGCAGGGACAGGGGGCATGAGCAATCAGCCCCAGCATTTT. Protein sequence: CASSRAGTGGMSNQPQHF.

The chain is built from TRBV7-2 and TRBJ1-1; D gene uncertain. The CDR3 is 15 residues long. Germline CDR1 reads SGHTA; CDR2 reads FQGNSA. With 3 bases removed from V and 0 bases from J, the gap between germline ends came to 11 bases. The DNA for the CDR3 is TGTGCCAGCAGCTTGCCCTTGGGGATGAACACTGAAGCTTTCTTT. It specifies CASSLPLGMNTEAFF.

CDR3 in DNA: TGTGCCTGGAGTCCCTCAGGGGGAAACACCATATATTTT. Protein: CAWSPSGGNTIYF. The chain joins TRBV30 to TRBJ1-3, with D perhaps matching TRBD1 (5 bases). The CDR3 covers 13 residues. Trimming stripped 2 bases from V and 4 bases from J, with 9 bases between. Germline V gives CDR1 GTSNPN, CDR2 SVGIG (reference sequence).

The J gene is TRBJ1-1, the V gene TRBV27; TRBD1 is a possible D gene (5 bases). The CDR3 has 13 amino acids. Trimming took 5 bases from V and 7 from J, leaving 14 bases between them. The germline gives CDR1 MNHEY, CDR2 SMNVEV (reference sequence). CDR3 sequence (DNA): TGTGCCAGCAGTAGGGGAGGGGCCAGTGAAGCTTTCTTT. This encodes CASSRGGASEAFF.

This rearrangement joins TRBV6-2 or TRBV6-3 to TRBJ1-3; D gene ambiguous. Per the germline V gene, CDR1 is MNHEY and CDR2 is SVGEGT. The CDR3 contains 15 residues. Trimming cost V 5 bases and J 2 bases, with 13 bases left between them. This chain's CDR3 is CASSHPGSTGNTIYF. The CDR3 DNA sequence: TGTGCCAGCAGTCACCCTGGGTCAACTGGAAACACCATATATTTT.

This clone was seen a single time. The CDR3 nucleotides are TGTGCCAGCAGCTTCGGAAGGCAGCTGAGGCCCTACGAGCAGTACTTC. It codes for CASSFGRQLRPYEQYF. This sequence joins TRBV7-2 and TRBJ2-7; D is unclear. V lost 3 bases, J lost 2 bases, and 17 bases lay in between. The CDR3 consists of 16 residues. Germline CDR1 is SGHTA and CDR2 is FQGNSA. The full variable domain, completed using reference TRBV7-2 and TRBJ2-7, is GAGVSQSPSNKVTEKGKDVELRCDPISGHTALYWYRQSLGQGLEFLIYFQGNSAPDKSGLPSDRFSAERTGGSVSTLTIQRTQQEDSAVYLCASSFGRQLRPYEQYFGPGTRLTVT.

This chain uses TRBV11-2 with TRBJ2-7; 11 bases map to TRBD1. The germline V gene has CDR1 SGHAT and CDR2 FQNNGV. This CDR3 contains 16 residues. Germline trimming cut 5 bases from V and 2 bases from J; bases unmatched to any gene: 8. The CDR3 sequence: CASSTRTGGATYEQYF. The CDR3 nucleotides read TGTGCCAGCAGCACCCGGACAGGGGGCGCGACCTACGAGCAGTACTTC.

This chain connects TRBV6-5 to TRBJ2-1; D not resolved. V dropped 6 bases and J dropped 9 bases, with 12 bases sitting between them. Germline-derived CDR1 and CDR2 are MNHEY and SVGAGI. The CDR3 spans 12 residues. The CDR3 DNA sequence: TGTGCCAGCAGCCCCTCTCGAATTGAGCAGTTCTTC. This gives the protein CASSPSRIEQFF.

The CDR3 sequence: CASISGGPSYEQYF. The CDR3 DNA follows: TGTGCCAGCATCTCGGGGGGGCCTTCCTACGAGCAGTACTTC. The chain is built from TRBV27 and TRBJ2-7, with 8 positions matching TRBD2. CDR1 and CDR2 (germline): MNHEY, SMNVEV (reference sequence). This CDR3 has 14 residues. The ends lost 7 bases at V and 1 base at J; junction bases unmatched: 6.

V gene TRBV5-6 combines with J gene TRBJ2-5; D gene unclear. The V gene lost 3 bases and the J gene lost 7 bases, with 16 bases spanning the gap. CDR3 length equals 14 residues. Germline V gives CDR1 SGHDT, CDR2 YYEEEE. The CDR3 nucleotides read TGTGCCAGCAGCTCTCACAACTCTTGGGGGACCCAGTACTTC. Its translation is CASSSHNSWGTQYF.

For the CDR3, the DNA is TGTGCCAGCTCACTCGGGCTCCCCGGAACCTACGAGCAGTACTTC. The encoded protein is CASSLGLPGTYEQYF. The chain recombines TRBV18 with TRBJ2-7; the D is unclear. With 4 bases removed from V and 2 bases from J, the gap between germline ends came to 15 bases. This CDR3 has 15 amino acids. CDR1 is KGHSH, CDR2 LQKENI, per germline.

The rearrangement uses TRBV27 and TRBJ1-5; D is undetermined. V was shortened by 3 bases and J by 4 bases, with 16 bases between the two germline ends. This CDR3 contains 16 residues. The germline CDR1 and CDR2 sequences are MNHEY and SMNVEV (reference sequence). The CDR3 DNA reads TGTGCCAGCAGTTTTAAAGCGGGAGGAATAAATCAGCCCCAGCATTTT. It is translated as CASSFKAGGINQPQHF.

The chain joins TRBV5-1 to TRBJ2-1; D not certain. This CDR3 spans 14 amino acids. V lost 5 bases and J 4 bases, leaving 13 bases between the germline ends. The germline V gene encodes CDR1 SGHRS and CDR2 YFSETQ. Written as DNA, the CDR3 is TGCGCCAGCAGTATGCGCCCCGGTTACAATGAGCAGTTCTTC. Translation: CASSMRPGYNEQFF.

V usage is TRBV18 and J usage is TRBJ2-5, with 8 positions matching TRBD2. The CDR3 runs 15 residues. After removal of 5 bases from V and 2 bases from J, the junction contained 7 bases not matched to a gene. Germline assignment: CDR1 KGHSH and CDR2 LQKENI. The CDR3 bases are TGTGCCAGCTCAACCCCGGGGGGGGCACAAGAGACCCAGTACTTC. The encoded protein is CASSTPGGAQETQYF.